This T cell receptor beta chain was recorded in a study of OX40 agonist ivuxolimab in advanced cancers. Turning to the study itself: Treatment received earlier with anti-PD-1, anti-PD-L1 or anti-CTLA-4 agents was allowed, and approximately 40% had some.

Concerning this clone: The antigen remains unidentified.

The V end was cut by 6 bases, the J end by 7 bases, with 15 bases between. The CDR3 spans 13 residues. Germline V gene lookup returns CDR1 MNHNY and CDR2 SVGAGI (reference sequence). Produced via immunoSEQ multiplex PCR; TCRdb's table is partial and in-frame only. The table has approximately 84,000 clones, roughly 84% seen once. Findings and caveats of the study: In the 0.1-3.0 mg/kg groups, partial responders showed among the lowest expansion. Both blood CD4+ and CD8+ T cells showed clonal growth by week 6 at 0.1 to 3.0 mg/kg. Low normalized clonal expansion also occurred in some nonresponding patients.

The material was CD4+ or CD8+ T cells sorted from blood, obtained in a trial of the OX40 agonist ivuxolimab. This clonotype was obtained from an adult with an advanced solid tumor such as melanoma, head and neck, liver or kidney cancer. The chain links TRBV6-6 to TRBJ1-1, with a weak D call TRBD1 (5 bases). CDR3 DNA sequence: TGTGCCAGCAGACAATCGGGACTCATTGAAGCTTTCTTT. Translation gives CASRQSGLIEAFF.